The entry that follows covers one T cell receptor beta chain sequence. This CDR3 is built from 16 residues. J gave up 6 bases and V 2 bases, and 7 bases lay outside the gene matches. The germline V gene encodes CDR1 MRHNA and CDR2 SNTAGT. The record originates from a study of blood T cell repertoires in COVID-19. The assay was immunoSEQ multiplex PCR, and TCRdb's table has in-frame clones only and misses some. The sample lists 100,000 to 150,000 clones, about nine tenths occurring once. The chain employs TRBV6-4 and TRBJ2-1, with 10 bases lining up with TRBD2. Sequenced input: peripheral blood. The TCR was taken from a middle-aged man with acute or convalescent COVID-19. This CDR3 reads CASSDGKRGGPNEQFF. The CDR3 DNA reads TGTGCCAGCAGTGACGGGAAGCGGGGGGGCCCCAATGAGCAGTTCTTC.